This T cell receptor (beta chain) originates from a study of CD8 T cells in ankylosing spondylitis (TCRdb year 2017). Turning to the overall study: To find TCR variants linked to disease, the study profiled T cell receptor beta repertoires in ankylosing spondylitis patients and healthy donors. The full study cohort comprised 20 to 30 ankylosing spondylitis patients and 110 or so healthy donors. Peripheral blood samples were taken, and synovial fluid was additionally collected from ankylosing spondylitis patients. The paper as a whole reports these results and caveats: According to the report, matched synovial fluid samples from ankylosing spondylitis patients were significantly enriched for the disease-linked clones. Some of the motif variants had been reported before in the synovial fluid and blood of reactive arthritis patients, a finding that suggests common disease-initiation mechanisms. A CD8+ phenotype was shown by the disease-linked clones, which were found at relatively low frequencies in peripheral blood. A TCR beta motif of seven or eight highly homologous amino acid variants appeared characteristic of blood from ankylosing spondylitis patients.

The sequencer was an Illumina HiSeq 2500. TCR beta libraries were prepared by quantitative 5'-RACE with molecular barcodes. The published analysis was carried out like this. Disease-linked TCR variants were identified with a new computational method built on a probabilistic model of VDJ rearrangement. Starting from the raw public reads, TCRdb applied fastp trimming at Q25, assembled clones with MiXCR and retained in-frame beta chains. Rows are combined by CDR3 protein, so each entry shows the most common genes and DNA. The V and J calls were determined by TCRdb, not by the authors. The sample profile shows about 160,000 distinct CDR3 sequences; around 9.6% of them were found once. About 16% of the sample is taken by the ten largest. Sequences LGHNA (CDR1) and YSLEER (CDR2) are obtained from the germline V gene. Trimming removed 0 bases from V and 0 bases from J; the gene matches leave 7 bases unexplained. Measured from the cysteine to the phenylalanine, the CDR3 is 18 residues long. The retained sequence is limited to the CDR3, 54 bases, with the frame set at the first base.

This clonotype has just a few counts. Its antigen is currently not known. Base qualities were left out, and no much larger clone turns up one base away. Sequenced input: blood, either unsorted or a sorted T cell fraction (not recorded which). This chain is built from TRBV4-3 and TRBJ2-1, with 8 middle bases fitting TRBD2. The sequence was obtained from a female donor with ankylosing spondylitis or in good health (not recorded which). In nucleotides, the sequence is TGCGCCAGCAGCCAAGATCGTAGTAGCGGGGCCTCCTACAATGAGCAGTTCTTC. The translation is CASSQDRSSGASYNEQFF.